The source of this T cell receptor beta chain is a study of T-cell memory formation after mild COVID-19. The V gene end was trimmed by 5 bases and the J gene end by 4 bases; junction bases not matched to a gene: 11. This CDR3 has 17 residues. Germline loops: CDR1 SGHTA, CDR2 FQGTGA. TCRdb fed the 5' RACE reads into MiXCR, producing one record per CDR3 protein. The sample has about 49,000 distinct CDR3 sequences, roughly 27% seen once. Broader study findings: Pre-infection memory already had some responding clones, implying cross-reactive memory joined.

With respect to this clonotype: Its target is not known.

The source of this sequence is a man younger than 30 who had mild COVID-19 (a few samples of this study predate the infection). Cell type and time point are not known. The specimen sequenced was PBMCs or a T cell subset sorted from them (not recorded which). The chain employs TRBV7-3 and TRBJ2-2; 9 bases line up with TRBD1. CDR3 sequence: CASSPMPGTGLTGELFF. CDR3 nucleotides: TGTGCCAGCAGCCCAATGCCCGGGACAGGGCTCACCGGGGAGCTGTTTTTT.